These 13 T cell receptor beta chains share one sample of origin, sequenced in a study of early T cells in non-severe SARS-CoV-2 infection. One entry per CDR3 protein results from TCRdb running MiXCR on the 5' RACE reads. This table holds approximately 73,000 distinct CDR3 sequences, 10% to 15% found once. The source material was whole blood. These receptors were obtained from an adult who was a healthcare worker with PCR-confirmed SARS-CoV-2 infection or an uninfected control (not recorded which).

This clonotype was seen only a few times. V and J are TRBV21-1 and TRBJ2-2. TRBV21-1 is a recognized pseudogene. There are 16 residues in the CDR3. CDR3 residues: CASSKAHEPNTGELFF. The CDR3 DNA sequence: TGTGCCAGCAGCAAAGCGCACGAACCAAACACCGGGGAGCTGTTTTTT.

This clonotype appeared a few times. This chain joins TRBV7-2 and TRBJ2-1, with 11 bases fitting TRBD2. The V gene's germline CDR1 is SGHTA and CDR2 FQGNSA. The CDR3 length is 18 residues. J was trimmed by 2 bases and V by 1 base; bases with no gene match: 7. Here the CDR3 reads CASSLDLATSGTYNEQFF. The CDR3 DNA follows: TGTGCCAGCAGCTTAGATTTGGCGACTAGCGGGACCTACAATGAGCAGTTCTTC.

The V and J genes are TRBV12-5 and TRBJ2-6; D not resolved. CDR1 LGHNT and CDR2 FRNRAP come from the germline V gene. Trimming shortened V by 1 base and J by 0 bases, and 4 bases separated the two germline ends. The CDR3 covers 15 residues. CDR3 coding DNA: TGTGCTAGTGGTTTGGAAGGCTCTGGGGCCAACGTCCTGACTTTC. It specifies CASGLEGSGANVLTF.

The chain combines TRBV7-6 with TRBJ1-1; 7 nucleotides match TRBD1. The CDR3 spans 16 residues. Losses at the gene ends were 2 bases for V and 0 bases for J; bases not matched to a gene: 6. Germline V gene lookup returns CDR1 SGHVS and CDR2 FNYEAQ. Here the CDR3 DNA reads TGTGCCAGCAGCTTACAGGGGGTAAGCATGAACACTGAAGCTTTCTTT. It specifies CASSLQGVSMNTEAFF.

CDR3 loop: CASSGEAQNYGYTF. CDR3 in DNA: TGCGCCAGCAGCGGCGAGGCACAAAACTATGGCTACACCTTC. This chain connects TRBV5-1 to TRBJ1-2, with D unresolved. Trimming took off 4 bases at V and 2 bases at J, with 12 bases between the two ends. The length of the CDR3 is 14 residues. Germline V gene sequence: CDR1 SGHRS, CDR2 YFSETQ.

The chain links TRBV12-3 or TRBV12-4 to TRBJ2-5; 15 nucleotides line up with TRBD2. V lost 5 bases, J lost 2 bases, and 3 bases stayed unmatched. The CDR3 is 16 residues long. CDR3 protein: CASSGLAGGSQETQYF. CDR3 sequence (DNA): TGTGCCAGCAGTGGACTAGCGGGAGGGTCACAAGAGACCCAGTACTTC.

The V call is TRBV12-3 or TRBV12-4, the J call TRBJ2-2, with D perhaps matching TRBD2 (5 bases). The V gene lost 6 bases and the J gene lost 8 bases, with 10 bases spanning the gap. The CDR3 is 12 residues long. CDR3 residues: CASSKGVGELFF. CDR3 in DNA: TGTGCCAGCAGCAAGGGAGTAGGGGAGCTGTTTTTT.

This clonotype came up a few times. The CDR3 nucleotides read TGTGCCAGCAGCGCTGCCTACAATGAGCAGTTCTTC. Protein: CASSAAYNEQFF. The rearrangement joins TRBV7-2 to TRBJ2-1; D unresolved. The CDR3 spans 12 residues. V lost 5 bases and J lost 2, with 4 bases in between. Germline V CDR1 and CDR2: SGHTA, FQGNSA.

This chain links TRBV13 with TRBJ2-3; D is possibly TRBD1 (6 bases). Germline loops: CDR1 PRHDT, CDR2 FYEKMQ (reference sequence). V was shortened by 4 bases and J by 5 bases, with 16 bases between the two germline ends. The CDR3 runs to 15 residues. CDR3 in amino acids: CASSSSGGWGDTQYF. As DNA, the CDR3 is TGTGCCAGCAGCTCGAGTGGGGGCTGGGGAGATACGCAGTATTTT. Full variable domain (outside the CDR3, taken from reference TRBV13 and TRBJ2-3): AAGVIQSPRHLIKEKRETATLKCYPIPRHDTVYWYQQGPGQDPQFLISFYEKMQSDKGSIPDRFSAQQFSDYHSELNMSSLELGDSALYFCASSSSGGWGDTQYFGPGTRLTVL.

V and J are TRBV3-1 and TRBJ1-2, with D possibly TRBD1 on 5 matching bases. This CDR3 spans 14 amino acids. The V and J ends lost 4 bases and 5 bases respectively, with 14 bases between them. In germline, CDR1 is LGHDT, CDR2 YNNKEL (reference sequence). The CDR3 spells CASSRNGDRYGYTF. CDR3 nucleotide sequence: TGTGCCAGCAGCCGGAACGGGGACCGGTATGGCTACACCTTC.

The V gene is TRBV12-3 or TRBV12-4, the J gene TRBJ2-7; 7 bases map to TRBD2. J was trimmed by 1 base and V by 6 bases; bases with no gene match: 9. This CDR3 contains 15 residues. CDR3 coding DNA: TGTGCCAGCAGGACTACCGGGACTAATTCCTACGAGCAGTACTTC. Amino acids: CASRTTGTNSYEQYF.

This clonotype showed up just a few times. The rearrangement uses TRBV15 and TRBJ1-1; unclear D gene. The CDR3 spans 13 residues. CDR1 is LNHNV and CDR2 is YYDKDF in the germline V gene (reference sequence). Trimming took 3 bases from V and 1 from J, leaving 6 bases between them. DNA for the CDR3: TGTGCCACCAGCAGCCAGAGGAACACTGAAGCTTTCTTT. It specifies CATSSQRNTEAFF.

The gene calls are TRBV9 and TRBJ2-5; 8 bases are a match to TRBD2. Germline assignment: CDR1 SGDLS and CDR2 YYNGEE. The CDR3 has 15 residues. V shed 1 base, J shed 2 bases, and the junction held 4 bases outside the gene matches. The CDR3 sequence is CASSVQRGLQETQYF. The DNA of the CDR3 is TGTGCCAGCAGCGTACAGCGGGGGTTACAAGAGACCCAGTACTTC.